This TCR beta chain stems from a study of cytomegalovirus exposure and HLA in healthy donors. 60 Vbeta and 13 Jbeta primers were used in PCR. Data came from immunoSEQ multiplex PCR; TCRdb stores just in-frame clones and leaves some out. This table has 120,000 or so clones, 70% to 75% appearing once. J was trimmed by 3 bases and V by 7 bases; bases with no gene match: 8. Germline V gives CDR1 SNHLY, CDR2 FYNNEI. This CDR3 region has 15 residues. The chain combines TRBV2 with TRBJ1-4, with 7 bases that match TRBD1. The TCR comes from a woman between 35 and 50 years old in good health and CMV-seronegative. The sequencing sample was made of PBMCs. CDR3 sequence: CASINNRGANEKLFF. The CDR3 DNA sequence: TGTGCCAGCATTAATAACAGGGGAGCTAATGAAAAACTGTTTTTT.